The 20 T cell receptor beta chains presented below share a single source sample, sequenced in a study of radiation and T cells in renal cell carcinoma. This table comes from immunoSEQ multiplex PCR, and its TCRdb copy is limited to in-frame clones, with some not included. The sample has 150,000 or so clones, around nine tenths seen once. The time point is: baseline pretreatment blood. Treatment defined: 15 Gy SBRT to primary tumor, nephrectomy 4 weeks later. Specimen: blood, collected from a patient whose treatment included radiotherapy and nephrectomy. The receptors were gathered from a woman aged 50 to 60 with renal cell carcinoma.

This clone was found once. The V and J genes are TRBV5-6 and TRBJ2-2, with 8 bases aligning to TRBD2. This CDR3 region has 16 residues. Germline V gene lookup returns CDR1 SGHDT and CDR2 YYEEEE. V lost 5 bases to trimming and J lost 0 bases; unmatched junction nucleotides: 6. The CDR3 spells CASRPRLAPNTGELFF. In DNA, the CDR3 is TGTGCCAGCAGGCCACGACTAGCGCCGAACACCGGGGAGCTGTTTTTT.

The J gene is TRBJ2-7, the V gene TRBV19, with D maybe TRBD1 (5 bases). V shed 1 base and J shed 4 bases, with 14 bases lying between them. Germline V CDR1 and CDR2: LNHDA, SQIVND (reference sequence). The length of the CDR3 is 15 residues. CDR3 residues: CASSIGAQGLYEQYF. The CDR3 nucleotides are TGTGCCAGTAGTATAGGAGCCCAGGGTCTTTACGAGCAGTACTTC.

V usage is TRBV6-1 and J usage is TRBJ1-5; possible D gene TRBD1, 6 bases. V was pared by 3 bases and J by 11 bases, with 14 bases between. The CDR3 sequence is 13 residues long. Germline V gene data show CDR1 as MNHNS and CDR2 as SASEGT. The DNA of the CDR3 is TGTGCCAGCAGTGATCGGCAGGGGTTGGCCCAGCATTTT. It is translated as CASSDRQGLAQHF.

In this sample, this clone turned up once. The chain carries TRBV7-2 and TRBJ2-7; D possibly corresponds to TRBD2 (6 bases). V was trimmed by 5 bases and J by 2 bases, leaving 16 bases between them. The CDR3 has 15 amino acids. Per the germline V gene, CDR1 is SGHTA and CDR2 is FQGNSA. CDR3 in amino acids: CASSKAGGGTYEQYF. The CDR3 DNA reads TGTGCCAGCAGCAAAGCGGGTGGCGGGACCTACGAGCAGTACTTC.

Here the CDR3 reads CASKGDQPQHF. The CDR3 DNA sequence: TGTGCCAGCAAAGGGGACCAGCCCCAGCATTTT. The chain combines TRBV2 with TRBJ1-5, with D possibly being TRBD1 (5 bases). CDR3 length equals 11 residues. V was trimmed by 7 bases and J by 7 bases, leaving 8 bases between them. The germline V gene encodes CDR1 SNHLY and CDR2 FYNNEI.

This clone has only one observation. V usage is TRBV4-3 and J usage is TRBJ1-2; TRBD1 matches at 11 bases. The CDR3 length is 15 residues. V dropped 2 bases and J dropped 7; count of bases not matched to a gene: 6. Germline CDR1 and CDR2: LGHNA and YSLEER. In DNA form, the CDR3 reads TGCGCCAGCAGCCAACAGGACAGGGGGCCAGGTGGCTACACCTTC. As protein: CASSQQDRGPGGYTF.

This sequence joins TRBV11-2 and TRBJ1-1; D is unresolved. Trimming cost V 1 base and J 2 bases, with 5 bases left between them. Germline values: CDR1 SGHAT, CDR2 FQNNGV. The CDR3 covers 13 residues. The CDR3 nucleotides read TGTGCCAGCAGCTTAGGGTCTAACACTGAAGCTTTCTTT. Its protein product is CASSLGSNTEAFF.

V is TRBV7-9 and J is TRBJ1-1; possibly TRBD1 for D (5 bases). Germline CDR1 reads SEHNR; CDR2 reads FQNEAQ (reference sequence). The V end was cut by 0 bases, the J end by 3 bases, with 11 bases between. The CDR3 has 15 amino acids. The DNA for the CDR3 is TGTGCCAGCAGCTTAGCGCGGGGCCGTTACACTGAAGCTTTCTTT. It codes for CASSLARGRYTEAFF.

The gene calls are TRBV7-9 and TRBJ2-3, with a weak D call TRBD2 (6 bases). Between the trimmed V and J ends, which lost 5 bases and 2 bases, there was a span of 14 bases. The CDR3 totals 15 residues. In germline, CDR1 is SEHNR, CDR2 FQNEAQ (reference sequence). The chain's CDR3 is CASSPRGPTTDTQYF. In DNA form, the CDR3 reads TGTGCCAGCAGCCCGCGGGGTCCTACCACAGATACGCAGTATTTT.

This clone appeared a single time. V usage is TRBV18 and J usage is TRBJ2-6; a weak D match, TRBD1 (5 bases). Germline V CDR1 and CDR2: KGHSH, LQKENI. The CDR3 contains 17 residues. Trimming removed 6 bases from V and 0 bases from J, with 15 bases in between. The CDR3 DNA follows: TGTGCCAGCTCGCCCAGGGTTCAAAGCTCTGGGGCCAACGTCCTGACTTTC. Residues: CASSPRVQSSGANVLTF.

J is TRBJ2-1 and V is TRBV4-3; possibly TRBD1 for D (5 bases). Germline assignment: CDR1 LGHNA and CDR2 YSLEER. This CDR3 is built from 16 residues. The ends were cut back, 0 bases at V and 7 bases at J, with 16 bases in the middle. The DNA of the CDR3 is TGCGCCAGCAGCCAAGATTCCAGGGCTTCGGTTAATGAGCAGTTCTTC. Encoded protein: CASSQDSRASVNEQFF.

This rearrangement joins TRBV6-1 to TRBJ1-4; 7 bases line up with TRBD1. V gave up 6 bases and J gave up 8 bases; unmatched junction bases: 3. From germline, CDR1 is MNHNS and CDR2 SASEGT. CDR3 length equals 12 residues. The CDR3 here is CASSPDREKLFF. The CDR3 nucleotides are TGTGCCAGCAGCCCGGACAGGGAAAAACTGTTTTTT.

The V call is TRBV18, the J call TRBJ1-5; tentative D call: TRBD1 (5 bases). The V end was cut by 5 bases, the J end by 2 bases, with 16 bases between. The germline gives CDR1 KGHSH, CDR2 LQKENI. The CDR3 is made up of 16 amino acids. The chain's CDR3 is CASSSDSTGGNQPQHF. The CDR3 bases are TGTGCCAGCTCATCGGACTCTACGGGGGGCAATCAGCCCCAGCATTTT.

The gene calls are TRBV5-6 and TRBJ1-1; a weak D match, TRBD1 (5 bases). V dropped 4 bases and J dropped 6 bases, with 16 bases sitting between them. Germline CDR1 reads SGHDT; CDR2 reads YYEEEE. The CDR3 contains 14 residues. In DNA form, the CDR3 reads TGTGCCAGCAGCCCTATTTTCAGGGCTCCTGAAGCTTTCTTT. Its protein is CASSPIFRAPEAFF. Full variable domain (remainder filled in from reference TRBV5-6 and TRBJ1-1): DAGVTQSPTHLIKTRGQQVTLRCSPKSGHDTVSWYQQALGQGPQFIFQYYEEEERQRGNFPDRFSGHQFPNYSSELNVNALLLGDSALYLCASSPIFRAPEAFFGQGTRLTVV.

This clone was recorded only once. The chain carries TRBV5-1 and TRBJ1-3; D might be TRBD1 (6 bases). The DNA end favors TRBJ2-2, so the J call may be wrong. This CDR3 has 16 residues. Germline values: CDR1 SGHRS, CDR2 YFSETQ. CDR3 DNA sequence: TGCGCCAGCAGCGTACAGGGTTCCGCGCACACCGGGGAGCTGTTTTTT. This gives the protein CASSVQGSAHTGELFF.

V is TRBV12-2 and J is TRBJ1-6; the table's TRBD1 call for D was not verified on the DNA. TRBV12-2 is annotated as a pseudogene. This CDR3 has 14 residues. The CDR3 nucleotides read TGTGCAAGTCGCTTCGGACAGGATTTTACACCCCTCCACTTT. Translating gives CASRFGQDFTPLHF.

V usage is TRBV9 and J usage is TRBJ1-3, with unresolved D. CDR3 length equals 13 residues. Trimming took off 0 bases at V and 6 bases at J, with 7 bases between the two ends. Germline CDR1 SGDLS, CDR2 YYNGEE. CDR3 sequence reads: CASSVGLENTIYF. CDR3 nucleotide sequence: TGTGCCAGCAGCGTAGGACTGGAAAACACCATATATTTT.

This sequence joins TRBV10-3 and TRBJ1-2, with TRBD1 matching over 8 bases. The CDR3 runs 15 residues. The trim removed 8 bases at V and 2 bases at J, leaving 10 bases unmatched. Germline V CDR1 and CDR2: ENHRY, SYGVKD. The CDR3 loop is CAIGGRYRGNYGYTF. DNA of the CDR3: TGTGCCATCGGGGGAAGATACAGGGGGAACTATGGCTACACCTTC.

The gene calls are TRBV28 and TRBJ2-7; D uncertain. Germline CDR1 and CDR2: MDHEN and SYDVKM. Trimming took off 2 bases at V and 0 bases at J, with 11 bases between the two ends. CDR3 length: 15 amino acids. The CDR3 region has the DNA TGTGCCAGCAGTTTAACGGCTAGGAGCTCCTACGAGCAGTACTTC. As protein: CASSLTARSSYEQYF.

V and J are TRBV6-1 and TRBJ1-4; tentatively, D is TRBD1 (5 bases). Germline values: CDR1 MNHNS, CDR2 SASEGT. V was shortened by 2 bases and J by 7 bases, with 8 bases between the two germline ends. The CDR3 runs to 13 residues. CDR3 region: CASSEQRGEKLFF. In DNA form, the CDR3 reads TGTGCCAGCAGTGAACAGAGGGGTGAAAAACTGTTTTTT.